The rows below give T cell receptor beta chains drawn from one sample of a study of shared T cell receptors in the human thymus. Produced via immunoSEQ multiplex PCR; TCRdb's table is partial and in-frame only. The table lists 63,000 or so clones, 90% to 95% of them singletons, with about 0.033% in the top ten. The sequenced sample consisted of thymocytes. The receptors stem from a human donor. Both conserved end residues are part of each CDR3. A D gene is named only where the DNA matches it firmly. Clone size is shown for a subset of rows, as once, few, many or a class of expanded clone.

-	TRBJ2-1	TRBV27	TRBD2	CASSPGLAGESYNEQFF	TGTGCCAGCAGTCCGGGACTAGCGGGGGAATCCTACAATGAGCAGTTCTTC
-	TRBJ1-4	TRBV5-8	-	CASSLGTHEKLFF	TGTGCCAGCAGCTTGGGGACCCATGAAAAACTGTTTTTT
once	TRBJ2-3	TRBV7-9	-	CASRPNFVRKDTQYF	TGTGCCAGCAGACCTAATTTCGTTCGAAAGGATACGCAGTATTTT
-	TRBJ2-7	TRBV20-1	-	CSARGSYEQYF	TGCAGTGCTAGAGGCAGTTACGAGCAGTACTTC
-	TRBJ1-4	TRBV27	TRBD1	CASSIRQGEEKLFF	TGTGCCAGCAGTATCAGACAGGGGGAAGAAAAACTGTTTTTT
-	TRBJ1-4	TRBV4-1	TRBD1	CASSRGTANEKLFF	TGCGCCAGCAGCCGGGGGACAGCTAATGAAAAACTGTTTTTT
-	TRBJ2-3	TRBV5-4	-	CASSFVRNDPSTDTQYF	TGTGCCAGCAGCTTTGTGAGAAACGACCCAAGCACAGATACGCAGTATTTT
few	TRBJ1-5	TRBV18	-	CASSPSGWGNQPQHF	TGTGCCAGCTCCCCCTCGGGGTGGGGTAATCAGCCCCAGCATTTT
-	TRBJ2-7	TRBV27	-	CASSQTTGYEQYF	TGTGCCAGCAGCCAAACCACAGGGTACGAGCAGTACTTC
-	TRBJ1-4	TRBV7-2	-	CASSLTAQHRGEKLFF	TGTGCCAGCAGCTTAACGGCGCAGCATCGAGGCGAAAAACTGTTTTTT
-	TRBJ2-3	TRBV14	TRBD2	CASSQHAWSGGPTDTQYF	TGTGCCAGCAGCCAACATGCCTGGAGCGGGGGGCCGACAGATACGCAGTATTTT
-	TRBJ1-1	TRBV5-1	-	CASSPTPNTEAFF	TGCGCCAGCAGCCCGACACCCAACACTGAAGCTTTCTTT
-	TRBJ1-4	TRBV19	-	CASSPGEAEKLFF	TGTGCCAGTAGTCCCGGGGAGGCTGAAAAACTGTTTTTT
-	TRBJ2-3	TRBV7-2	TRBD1	CASSPDRTDTQYF	TGTGCCAGCAGCCCGGACAGGACAGATACGCAGTATTTT
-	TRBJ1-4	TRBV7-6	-	CASSLAHRGRSEKLFF	TGTGCCAGCAGCTTAGCGCACCGGGGTCGTAGTGAAAAACTGTTTTTT
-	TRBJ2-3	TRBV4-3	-	CASSQDCPGSTSTDTQYF	TGCGCCAGCAGCCAAGACTGCCCAGGGTCAACTAGCACAGATACGCAGTATTTT
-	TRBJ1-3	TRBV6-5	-	CASSSRTDRNTIYF	TGTGCCAGCAGTAGCAGGACAGATCGAAACACCATATATTTT
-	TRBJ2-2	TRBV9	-	CASSVEGGARELFF	TGTGCCAGCAGCGTAGAGGGGGGAGCCAGGGAGCTGTTTTTT
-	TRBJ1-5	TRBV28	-	CASSFDINSNQPQHF	TGTGCCAGCAGTTTTGACATAAATAGCAATCAGCCCCAGCATTTT
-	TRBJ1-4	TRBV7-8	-	CASSPPANEKLFF	TGTGCCAGCAGCCCCCCAGCAAATGAAAAACTGTTTTTT
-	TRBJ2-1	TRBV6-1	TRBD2	CASSEASGGPYNEQFF	TGTGCCAGCAGTGAAGCGAGCGGGGGACCATACAATGAGCAGTTCTTC
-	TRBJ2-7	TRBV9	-	CASSPRPRRLLSYEQYF	TGTGCCAGCAGCCCGCGCCCGCGGCGCTTGCTCTCCTACGAGCAGTACTTC
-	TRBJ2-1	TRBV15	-	CATSRVYQGRQFF	TGTGCCACCAGCAGAGTATATCAGGGAAGGCAGTTCTTC
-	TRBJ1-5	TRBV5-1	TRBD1	CASSFDRGQGQPQHF	TGCGCCAGCAGCTTCGACAGGGGGCAGGGTCAGCCCCAGCATTTT
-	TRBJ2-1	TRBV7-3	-	CASSTRGPPTFYNEQFF	TGTGCCAGCAGCACTAGGGGACCCCCGACCTTTTACAATGAGCAGTTCTTC